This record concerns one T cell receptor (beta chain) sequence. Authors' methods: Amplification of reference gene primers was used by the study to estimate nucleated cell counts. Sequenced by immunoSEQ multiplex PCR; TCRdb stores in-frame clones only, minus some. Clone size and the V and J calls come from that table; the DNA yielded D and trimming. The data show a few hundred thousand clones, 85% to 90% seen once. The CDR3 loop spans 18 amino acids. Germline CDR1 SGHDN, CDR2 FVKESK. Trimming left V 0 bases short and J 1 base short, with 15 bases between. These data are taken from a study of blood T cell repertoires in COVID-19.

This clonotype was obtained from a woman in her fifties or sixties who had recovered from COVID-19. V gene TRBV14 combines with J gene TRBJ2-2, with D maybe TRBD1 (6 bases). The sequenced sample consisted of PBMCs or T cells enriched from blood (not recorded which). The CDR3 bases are TGTGCCAGCAGCCAAGATCCGTGGGGGCTAGGGAACACCGGGGAGCTGTTTTTT. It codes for CASSQDPWGLGNTGELFF.